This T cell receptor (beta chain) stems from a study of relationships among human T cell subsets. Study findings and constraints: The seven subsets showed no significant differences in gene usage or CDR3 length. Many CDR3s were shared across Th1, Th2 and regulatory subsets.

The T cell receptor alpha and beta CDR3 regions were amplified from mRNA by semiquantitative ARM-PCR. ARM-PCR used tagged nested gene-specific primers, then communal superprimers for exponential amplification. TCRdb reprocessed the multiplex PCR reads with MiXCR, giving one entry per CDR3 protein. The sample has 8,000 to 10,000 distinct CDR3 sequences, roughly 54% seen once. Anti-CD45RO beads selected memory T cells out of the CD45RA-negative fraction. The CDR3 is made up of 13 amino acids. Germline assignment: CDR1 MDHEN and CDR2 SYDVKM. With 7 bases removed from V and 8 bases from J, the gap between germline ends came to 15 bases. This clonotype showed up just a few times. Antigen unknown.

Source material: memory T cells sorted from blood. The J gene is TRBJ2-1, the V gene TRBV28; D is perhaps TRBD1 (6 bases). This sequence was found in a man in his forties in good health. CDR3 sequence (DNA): TGTGCCAGCAACCGGCAGGGGCCCCATGAGCAGTTCTTC. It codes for CASNRQGPHEQFF. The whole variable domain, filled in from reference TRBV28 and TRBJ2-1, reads DVKVTQSSRYLVKRTGEKVFLECVQDMDHENMFWYRQDPGLGLRLIYFSYDVKMKEKGDIPEGYSVSREKKERFSLILESASTNQTSMYLCASNRQGPHEQFFGPGTRLTVL.